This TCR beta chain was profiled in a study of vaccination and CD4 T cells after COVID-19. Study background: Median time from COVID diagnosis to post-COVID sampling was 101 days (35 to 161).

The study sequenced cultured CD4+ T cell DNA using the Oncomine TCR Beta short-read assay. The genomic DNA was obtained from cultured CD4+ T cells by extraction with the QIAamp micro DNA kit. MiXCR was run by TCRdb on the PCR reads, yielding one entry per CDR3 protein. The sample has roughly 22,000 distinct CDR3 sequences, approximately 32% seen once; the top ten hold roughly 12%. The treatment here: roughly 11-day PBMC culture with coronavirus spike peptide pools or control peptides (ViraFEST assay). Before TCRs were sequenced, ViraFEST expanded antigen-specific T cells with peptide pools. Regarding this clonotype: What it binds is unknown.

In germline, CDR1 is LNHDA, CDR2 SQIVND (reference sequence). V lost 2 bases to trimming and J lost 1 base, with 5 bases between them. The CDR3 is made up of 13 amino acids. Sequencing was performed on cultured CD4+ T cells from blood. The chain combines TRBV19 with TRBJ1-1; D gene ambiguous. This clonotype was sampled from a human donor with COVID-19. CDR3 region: CASSIKENTEAFF. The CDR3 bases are TGTGCCAGTAGTATAAAAGAGAACACTGAAGCTTTCTTT.